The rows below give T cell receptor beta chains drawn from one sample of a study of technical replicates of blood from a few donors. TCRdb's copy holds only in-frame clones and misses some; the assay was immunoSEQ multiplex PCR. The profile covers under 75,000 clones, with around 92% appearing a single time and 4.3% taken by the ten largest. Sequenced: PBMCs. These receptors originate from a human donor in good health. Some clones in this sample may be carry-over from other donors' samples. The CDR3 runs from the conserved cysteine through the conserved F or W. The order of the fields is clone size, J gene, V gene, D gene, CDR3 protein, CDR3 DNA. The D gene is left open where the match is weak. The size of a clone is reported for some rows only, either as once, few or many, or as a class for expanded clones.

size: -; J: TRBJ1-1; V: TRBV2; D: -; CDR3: CASRRGTGNTEAFF; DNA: TGTGCCAGCAGAAGAGGGACTGGGAACACTGAAGCTTTCTTT
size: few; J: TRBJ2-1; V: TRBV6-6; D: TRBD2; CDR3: CASRDRAGGTYNEQFF; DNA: TGTGCCAGCAGGGATAGAGCGGGAGGGACCTACAATGAGCAGTTCTTC
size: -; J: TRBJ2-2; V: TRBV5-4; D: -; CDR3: CASSLGGLAGELFF; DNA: TGTGCCAGCAGCTTGGGTGGGCTCGCCGGGGAGCTGTTTTTT
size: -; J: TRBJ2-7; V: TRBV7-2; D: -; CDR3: CASSSRPPSYQAEQYF; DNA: TGTGCCAGCAGCTCCCGCCCCCCTAGCTATCAGGCCGAGCAGTACTTC
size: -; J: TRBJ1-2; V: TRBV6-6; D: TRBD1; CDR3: CASSLQGNYGYTF; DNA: TGTGCCAGCAGCTTACAGGGGAACTATGGCTACACCTTC
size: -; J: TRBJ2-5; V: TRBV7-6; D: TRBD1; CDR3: CASSLVAGQGETQYF; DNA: TGTGCCAGCAGCTTAGTGGCGGGACAGGGGGAGACCCAGTACTTC
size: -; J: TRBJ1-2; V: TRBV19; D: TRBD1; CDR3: CASRHEGTANYGYTF; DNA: TGTGCCAGTAGACACGAAGGGACAGCTAACTATGGCTACACCTTC
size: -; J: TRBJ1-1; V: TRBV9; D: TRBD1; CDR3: CASSGLQGALNTEAFF; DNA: TGTGCCAGCAGCGGATTACAGGGGGCCCTGAACACTGAAGCTTTCTTT
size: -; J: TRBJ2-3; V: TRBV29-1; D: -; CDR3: CSGAGNRFDTQYF; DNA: TGCAGCGGGGCAGGGAACCGGTTCGATACGCAGTATTTT
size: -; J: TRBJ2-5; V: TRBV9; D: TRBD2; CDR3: CASGTSGEETQYF; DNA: TGTGCATCCGGGACTAGCGGGGAAGAGACCCAGTACTTC
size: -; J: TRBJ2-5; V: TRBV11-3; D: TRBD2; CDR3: CASSIRTSGTETQYF; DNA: TGTGCCAGCAGCATCCGGACTAGCGGGACTGAGACCCAGTACTTC
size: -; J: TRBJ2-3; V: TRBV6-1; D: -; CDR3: CASSVRRSRGMLDTQYF; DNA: TGTGCCAGCAGTGTCCGACGGTCTCGCGGGATGCTGGATACGCAGTATTTT
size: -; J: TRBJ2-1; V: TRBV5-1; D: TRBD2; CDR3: CASSFGASGRGNEQFF; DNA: TGCGCCAGCAGCTTCGGGGCTAGCGGGAGAGGGAATGAGCAGTTCTTC
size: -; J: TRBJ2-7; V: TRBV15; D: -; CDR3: CATSTQQDRGNEQYF; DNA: TGTGCCACCAGCACCCAGCAGGACCGGGGGAACGAGCAGTACTTC
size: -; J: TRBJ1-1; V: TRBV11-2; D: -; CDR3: CASSLYDFNTEAFF; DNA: TGTGCCAGCAGCCTCTATGATTTCAACACTGAAGCTTTCTTT
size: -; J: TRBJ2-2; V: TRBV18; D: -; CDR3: CASSEGTLNTGELFF; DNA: TGTGCCAGCTCCGAAGGGACTCTGAACACCGGGGAGCTGTTTTTT
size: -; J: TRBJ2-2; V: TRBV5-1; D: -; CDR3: CASNTGLNTGELFF; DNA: TGCGCCAGCAACACAGGGTTAAACACCGGGGAGCTGTTTTTT
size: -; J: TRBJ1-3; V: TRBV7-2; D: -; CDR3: CASRSLMSSGNTIYF; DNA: TGTGCCAGCAGGTCACTGATGAGCTCTGGAAACACCATATATTTT